This TCR beta chain is from a study of control samples from healthy donors and cancer patients. This CDR3 is 15 amino acids long. Trimming cost V 4 bases and J 4 bases, with 16 bases left between them. Germline V CDR1 and CDR2: LNHDA, SQIVND (reference sequence). Sequencing was performed with immunoSEQ multiplex PCR; in TCRdb, only in-frame clones are kept and a portion is missing. Seen here are 75,000 to 95,000 clones, 85% to 95% observed once, and the top ten hold about 1.5%. Sample: blood. The chain recombines TRBV19 with TRBJ1-2; tentatively, D is TRBD1 (5 bases). The TCR was taken from a woman aged 25 to 39 in good health. The CDR3 spells CASSRDAPQGYGYTF. The CDR3 region has the DNA TGTGCCAGTAGTAGGGACGCACCCCAGGGCTATGGCTACACCTTC.